The rows below give T cell receptor beta chains drawn from one sample of a study of CD4 T cells in relation to SARS-CoV-2 and coronaviruses. What these receptors recognize is not known. Assay: immunoSEQ multiplex PCR; the TCRdb copy retains only in-frame clones and omits some. Of around 41,000 clones in the sample, about 80% were seen once. Sequencing was done on a sample of naive CD4+ T cells from PBMCs, cultured in vitro. The receptor source for this set is an adult with COVID-19. Each CDR3 is given without its conserved first and last residue.

j_gene	v_gene	CDR3aa
TRBJ1-3	TRBV9	ASSFMDGYSGNTIY
TRBJ2-2	TRBV7-9	ASSEYRPRELF
TRBJ2-5	TRBV4-2	ASSQDGEVGTEETQY
TRBJ1-2	TRBV24-1	ATSDLYSGYT
TRBJ2-1	TRBV6-5	ASRRSGTNHEQF
TRBJ2-1	TRBV7-9	ASSPQGNYNEQF
TRBJ2-2	TRBV7-3	ASSFPGGELF
TRBJ2-1	TRBV29-1	SARTSGRGNEQF
TRBJ1-1	TRBV4-1	ARPNRGHTEAF
TRBJ1-5	TRBV4-1	ASSQGRGSGNQPQH
TRBJ2-3	TRBV5-1	ASSPDPNTDTQY
TRBJ2-1	TRBV28	ASRQRIVGRRSNEQF
TRBJ2-7	TRBV16	ASSLDGSYEQY
TRBJ2-7	TRBV6-6	ASSPYLAGGPNSYEQY
TRBJ1-2	TRBV25-1	ASSENYGYT
TRBJ1-1	TRBV5-5	ASSLQDTEAF
TRBJ1-6	TRBV18	ASSPDQLHNSPLH
TRBJ2-7	TRBV20-1	SASSAGVGEQY
TRBJ2-7	TRBV30	AWSVRLMGYEQY
TRBJ1-3	TRBV18	ASSSMKQESGNTIY
TRBJ1-2	TRBV18	ASSPWGEEEGYT
TRBJ2-1	TRBV28	ASRGPAVVGEQF
TRBJ2-5	TRBV3-1/TRBV3-2	ASRRTAQETQY
TRBJ2-1	TRBV9	ASSVVAEGYNEQF
TRBJ2-5	TRBV9	ASSSQTSFETQY
TRBJ2-1	TRBV30	ASRDSPYNEQF
TRBJ2-3	TRBV19	ASSIGPSTDTQY
TRBJ1-2	TRBV28	ASSLARTVNGYT
TRBJ2-7	TRBV2	ASSDGPVSYEQY
TRBJ2-2	TRBV27	ASSATSGIRYTGELF
TRBJ1-3	TRBV28	ASTDATSWSSGNTIY
TRBJ2-5	TRBV2	ATTRQTQETQY
TRBJ2-3	TRBV2	ASEQGKFTPTDTQY
TRBJ2-4	TRBV4-1	ASSQDRPDRVKNIQY
TRBJ2-5	TRBV5-1	ASSLTTGGQETQY
TRBJ2-1	TRBV9	ASSNTGTSYNEQF
TRBJ2-5	TRBV7-3	ASSLRNSSWETQY
TRBJ2-7	TRBV4-1	ASSQDRAGGLEQY
TRBJ1-2	TRBV6-1	ASIEGVPNYGYT
TRBJ2-7	TRBV18	ASSPNHSYEQY
TRBJ2-5	TRBV7-2	ASSPRGLAGGETQY
TRBJ2-1	TRBV4-1	ASSQGNSAEQF
TRBJ2-1	TRBV6-6	ATQGVPLYSYNEQF
TRBJ2-7	TRBV28	ASKVYGPTYEQY
TRBJ2-5	TRBV14	ASSSRDWYQETQY
TRBJ2-7	TRBV24-1	ATSDRPATAYEQY